This T cell receptor (beta chain) comes out of a study of CD8 T cells in Susac syndrome. Study-wide findings and caveats: A relatively small number of individuals underwent TCR sequencing and HLA analysis. Expansion of clones was not seen in the CD4+ T cell repertoires of Susac syndrome.

Regarding this clonotype: Its antigen is as yet unknown.

Germline CDR1 MDHEN, CDR2 SYDVKM. Trimming cost V 2 bases and J 6 bases, with 10 bases left between them. The CDR3 has 13 residues. The RNA input was roughly 0.45 to 1 ug, and it was reverse transcribed with random hexamers. TCRdb reprocessed the immunoSEQ multiplex PCR reads with MiXCR, giving one entry per CDR3 protein. The table includes over 130,000 distinct CDR3 sequences, 95% detected once. The sequence was obtained from a human donor with Susac syndrome. The specimen was CD4+ T cells from PBMCs. The gene calls are TRBV28 and TRBJ1-2; tentatively, D is TRBD1 (5 bases). The CDR3 is CASSLRGENGYTF. DNA of the CDR3: TGTGCCAGCAGTTTAAGGGGTGAGAATGGCTACACCTTC.